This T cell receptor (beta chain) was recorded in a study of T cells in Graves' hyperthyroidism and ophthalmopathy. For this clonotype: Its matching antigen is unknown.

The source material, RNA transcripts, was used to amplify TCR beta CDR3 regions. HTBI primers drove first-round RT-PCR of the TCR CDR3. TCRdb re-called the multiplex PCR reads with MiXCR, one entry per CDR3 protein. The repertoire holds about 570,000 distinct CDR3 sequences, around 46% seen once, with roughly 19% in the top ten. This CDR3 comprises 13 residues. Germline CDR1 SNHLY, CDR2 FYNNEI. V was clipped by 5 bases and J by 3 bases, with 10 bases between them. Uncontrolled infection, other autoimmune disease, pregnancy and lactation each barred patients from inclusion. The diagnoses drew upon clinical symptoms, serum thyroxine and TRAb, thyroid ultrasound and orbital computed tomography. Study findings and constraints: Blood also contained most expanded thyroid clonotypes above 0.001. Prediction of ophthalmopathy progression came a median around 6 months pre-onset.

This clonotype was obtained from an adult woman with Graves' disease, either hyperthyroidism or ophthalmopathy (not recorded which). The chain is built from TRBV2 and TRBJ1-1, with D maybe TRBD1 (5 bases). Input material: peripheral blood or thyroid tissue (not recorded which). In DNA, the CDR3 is TGTGCCAGCAGTTTAGGACACCACACTGAAGCTTTCTTT. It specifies CASSLGHHTEAFF.